These 21 T cell receptor beta chains share one sample of origin, sequenced in a study of Graves' ophthalmopathy and Graves' hyperthyroidism. Amplification of the TCR beta CDR3 regions used RNA transcripts (as template). An initial RT-PCR round employing HTBI primers preceded a second-round multiplex PCR. TCRdb redid the calling of the multiplex PCR reads with MiXCR, one entry per CDR3 protein. The repertoire holds 35,000 to 50,000 distinct CDR3 sequences, roughly 50% seen once, with roughly 24% in the top ten. Sequenced input: peripheral blood. Receptor source: an adult woman with stable Graves' hyperthyroidism.

This clonotype was picked up many times. The V call is TRBV11-1, the J call TRBJ2-2, with D maybe TRBD1 (5 bases). V gave up 5 bases and J gave up 5 bases, with 15 bases separating them. The length of the CDR3 is 15 residues. Germline V gene data show CDR1 as SGHAT and CDR2 as FQDESV (reference sequence). CDR3 protein: CASSRGQEITGELFF. The CDR3 bases are TGTGCCAGCAGCAGGGGTCAGGAGATAACCGGGGAGCTGTTTTTT.

This clonotype is medium-sized (0.01 to 0.1%) by share. V is TRBV7-6 and J is TRBJ2-5; D perhaps matches TRBD2 (6 bases). V lost 6 bases and J lost 2, with 22 bases in between. Germline values: CDR1 SGHVS, CDR2 FNYEAQ. The CDR3 has 17 residues. CDR3 coding DNA: TGTGCCAGCAGATATACTACGGGAGTGGGGACTCAAGAGACCCAGTACTTC. This gives the protein CASRYTTGVGTQETQYF.

This clonotype is labeled as medium-sized. CDR3 amino acids: CASSLGQANYGYTF. CDR3 DNA sequence: TGTGCCAGCAGCTTGGGACAGGCTAACTATGGCTACACCTTC. The rearrangement uses TRBV7-9 and TRBJ1-2; the match to TRBD1 covers 8 bases. Germline CDR1 SEHNR, CDR2 FQNEAQ (reference sequence). V gave up 3 bases and J gave up 0 bases; unmatched junction bases: 0. The CDR3 runs 14 residues.

This clonotype was observed a single time. The V and J genes are TRBV2 and TRBJ2-7; D possibly matches TRBD1 or TRBD2 (5 bases each). Trimming took off 6 bases at V and 3 bases at J, with 12 bases between the two ends. The CDR3 runs to 13 residues. Germline V gives CDR1 SNHLY, CDR2 FYNNEI. The DNA of the CDR3 is TGTGCCAGCAGGCCGGGGCTGTACTACGAGCAGTACTTC. This translates into CASRPGLYYEQYF.

This clonotype has a count of ten or more. This chain links TRBV29-1 with TRBJ1-2; TRBD1 agrees at 7 bases. The V and J ends lost 0 bases and 4 bases, in that order; junction bases with no gene match: 8. The CDR3 has 15 amino acids. Per the germline V gene, CDR1 is SQVTM and CDR2 is ANQGSEA. This chain's CDR3 is CSVEDPGTAVYGYTF. DNA of the CDR3: TGCAGCGTTGAAGACCCCGGGACAGCCGTCTATGGCTACACCTTC.

This clonotype was counted ten times or more. This rearrangement joins TRBV19 to TRBJ1-1; 8 bases match TRBD1. The ends lost 4 bases at V and 0 bases at J; junction bases unmatched: 10. Germline lookup yields CDR1 LNHDA and CDR2 SQIVND (reference sequence). This CDR3 contains 17 residues. The DNA for the CDR3 is TGTGCCAGTAGTACACGAAACCCAGGGGGCGTGAACACTGAAGCTTTCTTT. It is translated as CASSTRNPGGVNTEAFF.

This chain connects TRBV2 to TRBJ2-5; a possible D gene is TRBD1 (7 bases). The germline V and J ends were trimmed by 0 bases and 9 bases, with 14 bases remaining between them. CDR3 size: 14 residues. The germline V gene has CDR1 SNHLY and CDR2 FYNNEI. The CDR3 DNA follows: TGTGCCAGCAGTGAAGCGGGCAGGGGGGCGTCCCAGTACTTC. Its translation: CASSEAGRGASQYF.

This clonotype was recorded at least ten times. V and J are TRBV7-8 and TRBJ2-7; 7 bases are shared with TRBD1. Germline V gives CDR1 SGHVS, CDR2 FQNEAQ. CDR3 length: 15 residues. V trimming: 2 bases; J trimming: 3 bases; junction bases outside the gene matches: 7. The DNA for the CDR3 is TGTGCCAGCAGCTTAAGAAGGACAGGCCTCTACGAGCAGTACTTC. The encoded protein is CASSLRRTGLYEQYF.

The genes are TRBV13 and TRBJ1-2; 8 bases are shared with TRBD1. The CDR3 extends over 15 amino acids. CDR1 and CDR2 from the germline V gene are PRHDT and FYEKMQ (reference sequence). Trimming removed 5 bases from V and 3 bases from J; junction bases left unmatched: 8. The DNA for the CDR3 is TGTGCCAGCAGCCCGGACAGGGTCATGGACTATGGCTACACCTTC. Translation: CASSPDRVMDYGYTF.

The chain has TRBV9 and TRBJ2-5; perhaps TRBD2 as D (6 bases). CDR1 and CDR2 (germline): SGDLS, YYNGEE. CDR3 length equals 13 residues. Trimming shortened V by 2 bases and J by 7 bases, and 12 bases separated the two germline ends. CDR3 nucleotides: TGTGCCAGCAGCGTTGCGGACGGGGGGACCCAGTACTTC. It specifies CASSVADGGTQYF.

The V call is TRBV7-8, the J call TRBJ2-7; D might be TRBD1 (5 bases). CDR3 length: 13 residues. With 5 bases removed from V and 6 bases from J, the gap between germline ends came to 14 bases. From germline, CDR1 is SGHVS and CDR2 FQNEAQ. The CDR3 is CASSHGQGGEQYF. The DNA for the CDR3 is TGTGCCAGCAGCCATGGGCAGGGCGGCGAGCAGTACTTC. The variable domain in full, completed from reference TRBV7-8 and TRBJ2-7, reads GAGVSQSPRYKVAKRGQDVALRCDPISGHVSLFWYQQALGQGPEFLTYFQNEAQLDKSGLPSDRFFAERPEGSVSTLKIQRTQQEDSAVYLCASSHGQGGEQYFGPGTRLTVT.

The chain uses TRBV7-3 and TRBJ2-6, with D hard to call. Trimming stripped 4 bases from V and 0 bases from J, with 16 bases between. The CDR3 consists of 18 residues. Germline CDR1 reads SGHTA; CDR2 reads FQGTGA. The CDR3 DNA follows: TGTGCCAGCAGCTCCCCGTCGGGCGGAAGCTCTGGGGCCAACGTCCTGACTTTC. It is translated as CASSSPSGGSSGANVLTF.

CDR3 nucleotides: TGTGCCAGCAGTACCGGACTAGCGGCCTACGAGCAGTACTTC. It specifies CASSTGLAAYEQYF. The gene calls are TRBV6-5 and TRBJ2-7; TRBD2 aligns across 10 bases. The germline CDR1 and CDR2 sequences are MNHEY and SVGAGI. The CDR3 runs 14 residues. With 5 bases clipped from V and 2 bases from J, the junction kept 3 bases outside the gene matches.

The chain employs TRBV6-5 and TRBJ2-7, with 10 bases identical to TRBD1. The germline CDR1 and CDR2 sequences are MNHEY and SVGAGI. The CDR3 has 16 amino acids. J gave up 6 bases and V 6 bases, and 14 bases lay outside the gene matches. The CDR3 DNA reads TGTGCCAGCAGCACAAACCCGGGACAGGGGTTAGCCGAGCAGTACTTC. It is translated as CASSTNPGQGLAEQYF.

The chain joins TRBV5-6 to TRBJ1-3, with 7 bases identical to TRBD1. V lost 3 bases, J lost 0 bases, and 3 bases stayed unmatched. There are 15 residues in the CDR3. Germline assignment: CDR1 SGHDT and CDR2 YYEEEE. The CDR3: CASSSGTVSGNTIYF. DNA for the CDR3: TGTGCCAGCAGCTCCGGGACAGTCTCTGGAAACACCATATATTTT.

This sequence joins TRBV12-3 or TRBV12-4 and TRBJ1-4, with 7 nucleotides matching TRBD1. The CDR3 runs to 13 residues. V shed 6 bases and J 4 bases; nucleotides not matched to a gene: 2. CDR3 protein: CASRRQGNEKLFF. For the CDR3, the DNA is TGTGCCAGCAGACGACAGGGTAATGAAAAACTGTTTTTT.

This clonotype was picked up many times. The chain is built from TRBV15 and TRBJ1-1, with D tentatively TRBD1 (5 bases). Trimming removed 5 bases at V and 7 bases at J, with 14 bases between. Germline CDR1 LNHNV, CDR2 YYDKDF (reference sequence). The CDR3 sequence is 13 residues long. In DNA, the CDR3 is TGTGCCACCAGCGGGGCTGACAGTCTTGAAGCTTTCTTT. Translated, it gives CATSGADSLEAFF.

The chain couples TRBV29-1 to TRBJ1-5, with 12 positions matching TRBD1. V shed 6 bases and J 7 bases; nucleotides not matched to a gene: 10. Germline V gives CDR1 SQVTM, CDR2 ANQGSEA. The CDR3 extends over 15 amino acids. CDR3 nucleotides: TGCAGCGTCCCCGGGACAGGGGGCGCACGCCAGCCCCAGCATTTT. Translating gives CSVPGTGGARQPQHF. The complete variable domain, with remaining parts taken from reference TRBV29-1 and TRBJ1-5, reads SAVISQKPSRDICQRGTSLTIQCQVDSQVTMMFWYRQQPGQSLTLIATANQGSEATYESGFVIDKFPISRPNLTFSTLTVSNMSPEDSSIYLCSVPGTGGARQPQHFGDGTRLSIL.

This chain connects TRBV5-8 to TRBJ1-3, with no clear D. Trimming removed 2 bases from V and 2 bases from J, with 14 bases in between. The CDR3 runs to 16 residues. In germline, CDR1 is SGHTS, CDR2 YDEGEE. The CDR3 region is CASSFGYRGAGNTIYF. In DNA, the CDR3 is TGTGCCAGCAGCTTCGGTTATCGGGGAGCTGGAAACACCATATATTTT.

This clonotype was seen only a few times. The chain carries TRBV15 and TRBJ1-5, with 8 positions matching TRBD1. Germline values: CDR1 LNHNV, CDR2 YYDKDF (reference sequence). This CDR3 spans 15 amino acids. V lost 7 bases and J lost 1; bases outside the gene matches: 6. The DNA of the CDR3 is TGTGCCACCAAATCGGACAGGGAGAGCAATCAGCCCCAGCATTTT. Translating it yields CATKSDRESNQPQHF.

In this sample, this clonotype turned up many times. V is TRBV4-1 and J is TRBJ1-1; D uncertain. Germline CDR1 reads MGHRA; CDR2 reads YSYEKL. The germline V and J ends were trimmed by 4 bases and 4 bases, with 16 bases remaining between them. The CDR3 has 15 amino acids. In nucleotides, the CDR3 is TGCGCCAGCAGCCGCCTAGCTGGTGGGAGCACTGAAGCTTTCTTT. The encoded protein is CASSRLAGGSTEAFF.